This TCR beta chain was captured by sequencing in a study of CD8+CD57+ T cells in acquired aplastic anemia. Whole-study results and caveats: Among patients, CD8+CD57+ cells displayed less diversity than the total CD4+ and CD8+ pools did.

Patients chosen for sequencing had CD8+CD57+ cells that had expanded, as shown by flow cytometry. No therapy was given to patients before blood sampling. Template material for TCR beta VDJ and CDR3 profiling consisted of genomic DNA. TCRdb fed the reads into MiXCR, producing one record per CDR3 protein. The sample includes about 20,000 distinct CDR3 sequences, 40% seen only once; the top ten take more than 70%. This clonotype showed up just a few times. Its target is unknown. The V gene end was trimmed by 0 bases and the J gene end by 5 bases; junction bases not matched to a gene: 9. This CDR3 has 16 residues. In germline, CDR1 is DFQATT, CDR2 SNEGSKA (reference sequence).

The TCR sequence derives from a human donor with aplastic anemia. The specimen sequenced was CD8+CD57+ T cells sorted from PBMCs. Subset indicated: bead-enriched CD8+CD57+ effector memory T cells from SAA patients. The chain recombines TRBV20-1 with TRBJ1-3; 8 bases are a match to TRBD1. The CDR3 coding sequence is TGCAGTGCTAGAGATCGAATCCGGGACAGGCGAAACACCATATATTTT. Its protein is CSARDRIRDRRNTIYF.